This TCR beta chain came from a study of blood T cell repertoires in COVID-19. The table came from immunoSEQ multiplex PCR; TCRdb's copy has only in-frame clones and leaves some out. The repertoire has 150,000 or so clones, 80% to 90% of them found once; the top ten carry roughly 15%. V lost 3 bases, J lost 3 bases, and 10 bases lay in between. Per germline, CDR1 SGHRS and CDR2 YFSETQ. The CDR3 runs to 13 residues. This receptor was obtained from a woman aged 40 to 50 with acute or convalescent COVID-19. The chain combines TRBV5-1 with TRBJ2-7, with D perhaps matching TRBD2 (6 bases). The material sequenced was peripheral blood. The CDR3 spells CASSSDYLYEQYF. In DNA form, the CDR3 reads TGCGCCAGCAGCTCGGACTATCTCTACGAGCAGTACTTC.